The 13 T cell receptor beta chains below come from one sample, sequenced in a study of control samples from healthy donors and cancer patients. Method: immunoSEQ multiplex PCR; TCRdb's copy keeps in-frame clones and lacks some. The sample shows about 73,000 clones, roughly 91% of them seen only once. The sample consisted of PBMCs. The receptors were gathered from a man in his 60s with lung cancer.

This CDR3 is CASSPRTGIPAGSDEQFF. CDR3 bases: TGTGCCAGTAGTCCCCGGACAGGGATTCCCGCGGGGAGCGATGAGCAGTTCTTC. The chain joins TRBV19 to TRBJ2-1, with TRBD1 identical over 8 bases. This CDR3 has 18 residues. Germline V gene data show CDR1 as LNHDA and CDR2 as SQIVND (reference sequence). V was clipped by 5 bases and J by 8 bases; unmatched bases: 20.

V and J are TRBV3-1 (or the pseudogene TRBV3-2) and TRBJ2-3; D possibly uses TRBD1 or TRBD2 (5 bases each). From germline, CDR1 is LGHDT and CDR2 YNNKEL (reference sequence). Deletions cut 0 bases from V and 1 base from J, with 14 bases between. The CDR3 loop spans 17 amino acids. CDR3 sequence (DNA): TGTGCCAGCAGCCAAGAAAGAGGACGAGGGGGCACAGATACGCAGTATTTT. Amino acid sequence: CASSQERGRGGTDTQYF.

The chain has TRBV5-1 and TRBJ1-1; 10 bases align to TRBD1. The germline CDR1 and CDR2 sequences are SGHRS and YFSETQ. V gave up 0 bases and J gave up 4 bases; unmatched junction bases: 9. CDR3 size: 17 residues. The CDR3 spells CASSLVRDRGVTTEAFF. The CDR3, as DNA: TGCGCCAGCAGCTTGGTACGGGACAGGGGTGTTACCACTGAAGCTTTCTTT.

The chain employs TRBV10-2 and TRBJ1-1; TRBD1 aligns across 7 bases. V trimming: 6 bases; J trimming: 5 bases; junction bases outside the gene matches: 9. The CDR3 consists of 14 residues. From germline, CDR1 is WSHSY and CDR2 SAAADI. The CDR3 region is CASRSDRARTEAFF. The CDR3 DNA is TGCGCCAGCAGATCCGACAGGGCGAGGACTGAAGCTTTCTTT.

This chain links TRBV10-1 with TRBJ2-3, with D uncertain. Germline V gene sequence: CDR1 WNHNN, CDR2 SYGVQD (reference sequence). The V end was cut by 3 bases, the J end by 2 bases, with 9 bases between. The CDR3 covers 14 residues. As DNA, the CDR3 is TGCGCCAGCAGTGATCGAAGTTACACAGATACGCAGTATTTT. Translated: CASSDRSYTDTQYF.

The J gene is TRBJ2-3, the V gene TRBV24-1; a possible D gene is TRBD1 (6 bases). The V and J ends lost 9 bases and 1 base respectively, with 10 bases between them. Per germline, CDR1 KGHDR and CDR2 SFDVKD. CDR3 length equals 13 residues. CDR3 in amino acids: CATEGQGTDTQYF. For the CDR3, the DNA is TGTGCCACCGAGGGACAAGGCACAGATACGCAGTATTTT.

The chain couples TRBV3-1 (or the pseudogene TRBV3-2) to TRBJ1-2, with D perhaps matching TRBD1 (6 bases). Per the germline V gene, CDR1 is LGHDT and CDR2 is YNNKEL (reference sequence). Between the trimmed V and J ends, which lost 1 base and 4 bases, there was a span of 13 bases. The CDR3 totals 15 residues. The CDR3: CASSQGVGQTYGYTF. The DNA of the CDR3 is TGTGCCAGCAGCCAAGGGGTTGGACAGACCTATGGCTACACCTTC.

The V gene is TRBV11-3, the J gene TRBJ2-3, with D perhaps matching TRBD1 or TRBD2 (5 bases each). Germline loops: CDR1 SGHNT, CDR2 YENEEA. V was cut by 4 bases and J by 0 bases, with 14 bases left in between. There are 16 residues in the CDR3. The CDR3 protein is CASSWDHRISTDTQYF. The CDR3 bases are TGTGCCAGCAGCTGGGACCATAGAATAAGCACAGATACGCAGTATTTT. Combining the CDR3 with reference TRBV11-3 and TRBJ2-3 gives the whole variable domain EAGVVQSPRYKIIEKKQPVAFWCNPISGHNTLYWYLQNLGQGPELLIRYENEEAVDDSQLPKDRFSAERLKGVDSTLKIQPAELGDSAVYLCASSWDHRISTDTQYFGPGTRLTVL.

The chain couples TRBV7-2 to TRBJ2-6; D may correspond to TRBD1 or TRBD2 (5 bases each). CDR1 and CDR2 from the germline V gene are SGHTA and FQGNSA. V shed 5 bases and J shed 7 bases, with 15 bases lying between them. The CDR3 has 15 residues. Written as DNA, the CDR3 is TGTGCCAGCAGCCCACAGGAAACTAGAGCCAACGTCCTGACTTTC. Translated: CASSPQETRANVLTF.

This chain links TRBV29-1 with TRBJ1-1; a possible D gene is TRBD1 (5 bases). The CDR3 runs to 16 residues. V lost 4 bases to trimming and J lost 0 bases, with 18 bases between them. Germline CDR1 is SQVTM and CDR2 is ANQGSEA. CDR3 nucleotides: TGCAGCGTTGTAGGAGACAGACGTTTGATGAACACTGAAGCTTTCTTT. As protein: CSVVGDRRLMNTEAFF.

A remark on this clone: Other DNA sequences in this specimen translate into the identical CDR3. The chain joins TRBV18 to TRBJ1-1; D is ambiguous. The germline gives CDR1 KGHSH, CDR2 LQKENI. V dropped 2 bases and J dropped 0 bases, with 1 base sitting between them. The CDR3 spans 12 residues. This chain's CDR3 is CASSPLNTEAFF. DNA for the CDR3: TGTGCCAGCTCACCATTGAACACTGAAGCTTTCTTT.

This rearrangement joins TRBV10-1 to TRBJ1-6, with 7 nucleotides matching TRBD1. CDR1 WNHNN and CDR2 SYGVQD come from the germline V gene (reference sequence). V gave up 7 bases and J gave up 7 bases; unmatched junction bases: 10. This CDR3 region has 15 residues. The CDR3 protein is CASTQPGQKNSPLHF. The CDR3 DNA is TGCGCCAGCACACAACCGGGACAGAAAAATTCACCCCTCCACTTT.

The CDR3 nucleotides are TGTGCCAGCAGGAGGGACTTCGTGAACACTGAAGCTTTCTTT. Translation: CASRRDFVNTEAFF. The genes are TRBV7-2 and TRBJ1-1, with D possibly TRBD1 on 5 matching bases. V lost 6 bases to trimming and J lost 0 bases, with 11 bases between them. This CDR3 has 14 amino acids. Germline V gene data show CDR1 as SGHTA and CDR2 as FQGNSA.